This note documents a single T cell receptor (beta chain) sequence. Its target is not known. PCR amplification relied on 60 Vbeta primers (plus 13 Jbeta primers). Sequencing was performed with immunoSEQ multiplex PCR; in TCRdb, only in-frame clones are kept and a portion is missing. Among about 130,000 clones, around three quarters were seen once, and the ten largest hold 5.3%. The V gene lost 0 bases and the J gene lost 6 bases, with 12 bases spanning the gap. Germline loops: CDR1 LNHDA, CDR2 SQIVND (reference sequence). This CDR3 is 15 amino acids long. The data are from a study of cytomegalovirus exposure and HLA in healthy donors. Broader study findings: Analysis was carried out at a later point, and it linked a missense DCLRE1C variant to TCR beta V- and J-gene trimming. Follow-up analysis found HLA locus-dependent TCR association rates, highest for DRB1 and lowest for HLA-C.

Nominally healthy donors provided the samples, though records likely missed some immune exposures. This clonotype was obtained from a man aged 25-45 years in good health and CMV-seronegative. The chain employs TRBV19 and TRBJ1-5; D possibly corresponds to TRBD1 (5 bases). Sequencing was carried out using PBMCs. The CDR3 loop is CASSIDEGAGQPQHF. CDR3 in DNA: TGTGCCAGTAGTATAGATGAAGGGGCCGGTCAGCCCCAGCATTTT.